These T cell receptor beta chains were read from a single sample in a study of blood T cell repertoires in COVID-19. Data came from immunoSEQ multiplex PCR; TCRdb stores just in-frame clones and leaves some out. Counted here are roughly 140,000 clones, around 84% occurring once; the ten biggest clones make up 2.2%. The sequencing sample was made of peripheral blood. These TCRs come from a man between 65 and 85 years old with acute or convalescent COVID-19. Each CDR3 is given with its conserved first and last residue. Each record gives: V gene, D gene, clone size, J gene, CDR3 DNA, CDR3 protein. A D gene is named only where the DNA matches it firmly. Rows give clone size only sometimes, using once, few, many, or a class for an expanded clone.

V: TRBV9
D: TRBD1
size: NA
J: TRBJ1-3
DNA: TGTGCCAGCAGCCCAAGGACAGGGCACTCTGGAAACACCATATATTTT
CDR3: CASSPRTGHSGNTIYF

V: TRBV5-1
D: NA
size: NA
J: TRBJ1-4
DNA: TGCGCCAGCAGCTTAAATCCTAACGAAAAACTGTTTTTT
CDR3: CASSLNPNEKLFF

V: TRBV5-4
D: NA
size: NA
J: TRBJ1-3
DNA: TGTGCCAGCAGCTTGGGGGCCAGGGCCGGCGGACCTGGAAACACCATATATTTT
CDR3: CASSLGARAGGPGNTIYF

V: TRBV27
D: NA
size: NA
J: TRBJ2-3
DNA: TGTGCCAGCAGTGGGGCGGGGGCTGCAGATACGCAGTATTTT
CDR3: CASSGAGAADTQYF

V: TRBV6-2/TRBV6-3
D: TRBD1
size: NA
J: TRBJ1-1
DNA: TGTGCCAGCAGTCAACCCGGGACAGGGGGTGTTTTCTTT
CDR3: CASSQPGTGGVFF

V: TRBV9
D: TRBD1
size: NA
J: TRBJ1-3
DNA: TGTGCCAGCAGCGTAGTTCAGGGGGGTGCCATATATTTT
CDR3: CASSVVQGGAIYF

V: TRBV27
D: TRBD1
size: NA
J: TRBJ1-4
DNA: TGTGCCAGCAGTAAGGAGGGGGCCGCAGGTGAAAAACTGTTTTTT
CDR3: CASSKEGAAGEKLFF

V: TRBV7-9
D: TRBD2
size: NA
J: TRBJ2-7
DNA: TGTGCCAGCAGCTTAGCCGGGACTAGCGGTTACGAGCAGTACTTC
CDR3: CASSLAGTSGYEQYF

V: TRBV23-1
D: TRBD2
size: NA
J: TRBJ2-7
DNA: TGCGCCAGCAGTCGCAACGGCCTAGCGGGACACTCCTACGAGCAGTACTTC
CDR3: CASSRNGLAGHSYEQYF

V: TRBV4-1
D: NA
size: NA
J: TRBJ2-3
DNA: TGCGCCAGCAGCCAAGGGGCAGTGGGCCCAAGGACAGATACGCAGTATTTT
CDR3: CASSQGAVGPRTDTQYF

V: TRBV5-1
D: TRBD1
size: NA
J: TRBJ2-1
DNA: TGCGCCAGCAGGTCGGGACAGGGGGCGAGCAATGAGCAGTTCTTC
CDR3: CASRSGQGASNEQFF

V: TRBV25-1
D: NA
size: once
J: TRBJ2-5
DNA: TGTGCCAGCAGTGCATACACGCAGGGAACGGTAGAGACCCAGTACTTC
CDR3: CASSAYTQGTVETQYF

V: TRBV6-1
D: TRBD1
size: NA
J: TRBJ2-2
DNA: TGTGCCAGCAGTGAACCGGGACAGGGTTGGACCGGGGAGCTGTTTTTT
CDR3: CASSEPGQGWTGELFF

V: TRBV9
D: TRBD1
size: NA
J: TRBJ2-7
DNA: TGTGCCAGCAGCGTTACGACAGGGGGGAGGCAGTACTTC
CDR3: CASSVTTGGRQYF

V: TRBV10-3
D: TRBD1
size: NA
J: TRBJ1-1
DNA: TGTGCCACCCGGCCCACGGGACAGGAGAACACTGAAGCTTTCTTT
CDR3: CATRPTGQENTEAFF

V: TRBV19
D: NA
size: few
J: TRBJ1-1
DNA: TGTGCCAGTAGGGTAAGGGGCTTCATGAACACTGAAGCTTTCTTT
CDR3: CASRVRGFMNTEAFF

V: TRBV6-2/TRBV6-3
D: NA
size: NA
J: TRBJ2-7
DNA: TGTGCCAGCAGTTACACCAGGTTATGGTCGGTTTCAGTTCGGGAGCAGTACTTC
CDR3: CASSYTRLWSVSVREQYF

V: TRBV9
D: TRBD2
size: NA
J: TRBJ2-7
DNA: TGTGCCAGCAGCGCGACTAGCGACCCATCCTACGAGCAGTACTTC
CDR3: CASSATSDPSYEQYF

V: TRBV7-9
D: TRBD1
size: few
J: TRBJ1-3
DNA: TGTGCCAGCAGCGCTGACAGGGAGGTTAGCTCCATATATTTT
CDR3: CASSADREVSSIYF

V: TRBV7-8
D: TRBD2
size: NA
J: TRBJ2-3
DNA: TGTGCCAGCAGCTTAGTAACGGGAGGGTCGACAGATACGCAGTATTTT
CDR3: CASSLVTGGSTDTQYF

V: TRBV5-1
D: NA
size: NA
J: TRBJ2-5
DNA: TGCGCCAGCAGCCTCTCGAGCGGGGCCAGGGGAGAGACCCAGTACTTC
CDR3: CASSLSSGARGETQYF

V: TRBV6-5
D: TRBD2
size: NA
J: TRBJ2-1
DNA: TGTGCCAGCACTAGCGGGAGGCACAATGAGCAGTTCTTC
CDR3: CASTSGRHNEQFF

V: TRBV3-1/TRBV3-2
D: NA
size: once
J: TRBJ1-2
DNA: TGTGCCAGCAGCCACGGGGAAGGGTACAGCTATGGCTACACCTTC
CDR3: CASSHGEGYSYGYTF

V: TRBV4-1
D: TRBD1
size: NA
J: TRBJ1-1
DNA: TGCGCCAGCAGCGAAAGACAGGGGCCAGGGACTGAAGCTTTCTTT
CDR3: CASSERQGPGTEAFF

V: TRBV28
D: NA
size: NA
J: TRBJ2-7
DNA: TGTGCCAGCAGACCAACCGGGACGGGGGTTTACGAGCAGTACTTC
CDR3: CASRPTGTGVYEQYF

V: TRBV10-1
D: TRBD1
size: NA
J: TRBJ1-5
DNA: TGCGCCAGCAGCGCCCCCCAGGGGGCGGTCCCCAATCAGCCCCAGCATTTT
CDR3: CASSAPQGAVPNQPQHF

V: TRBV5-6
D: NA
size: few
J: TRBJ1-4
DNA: TGTGCCAGCAGCCGTGGGGCGGGGTGGGAAGAAAAACTGTTTTTT
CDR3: CASSRGAGWEEKLFF

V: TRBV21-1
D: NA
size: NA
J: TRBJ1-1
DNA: TGTGCCAGCAGCAAAGGTACGACAGGGGGCCCTACTGAAGCTTTCTTT
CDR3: CASSKGTTGGPTEAFF

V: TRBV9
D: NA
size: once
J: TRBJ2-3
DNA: TGTGCCAGCAGCGCCCATGAGGCCCTGCGCACAGATACGCAGTATTTT
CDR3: CASSAHEALRTDTQYF

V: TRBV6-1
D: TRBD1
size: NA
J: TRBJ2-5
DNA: TGTGCCAGCAGTGAAAACAGGGGGCTGGAGACCCAGTACTTC
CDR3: CASSENRGLETQYF

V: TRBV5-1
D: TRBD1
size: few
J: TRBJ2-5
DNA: TGCGCCAGCAGCTTGGGCCAGGGGGCGACCCAGTACTTC
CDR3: CASSLGQGATQYF

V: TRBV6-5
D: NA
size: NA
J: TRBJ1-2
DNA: TGTGCCAGCAGGGGCACTAACTATGGCTACACCTTC
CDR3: CASRGTNYGYTF

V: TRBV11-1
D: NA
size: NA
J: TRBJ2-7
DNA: TGTGCCAGCAGTCGTCAGACCTACGAGCAGTACTTC
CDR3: CASSRQTYEQYF

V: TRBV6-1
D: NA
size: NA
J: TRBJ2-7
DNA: TGTGCCAGCAGTGATCTGGCAGGGATATTTTCCTACGAGCAGTACTTC
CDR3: CASSDLAGIFSYEQYF

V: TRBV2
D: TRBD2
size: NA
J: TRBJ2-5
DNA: TGTGCCAGCAGGTATAGCGGGGTCCAAGAGACCCAGTACTTC
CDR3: CASRYSGVQETQYF